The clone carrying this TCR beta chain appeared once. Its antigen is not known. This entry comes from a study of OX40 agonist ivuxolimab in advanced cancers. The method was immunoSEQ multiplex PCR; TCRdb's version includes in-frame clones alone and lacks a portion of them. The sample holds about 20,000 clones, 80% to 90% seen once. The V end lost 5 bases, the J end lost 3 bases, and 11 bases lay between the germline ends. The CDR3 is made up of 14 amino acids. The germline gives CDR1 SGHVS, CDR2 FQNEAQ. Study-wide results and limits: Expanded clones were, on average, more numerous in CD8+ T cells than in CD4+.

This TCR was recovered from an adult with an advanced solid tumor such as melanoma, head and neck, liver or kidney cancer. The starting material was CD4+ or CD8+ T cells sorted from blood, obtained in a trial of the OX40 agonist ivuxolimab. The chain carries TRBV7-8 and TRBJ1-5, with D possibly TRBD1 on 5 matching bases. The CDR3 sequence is CASSPRDDNQPQHF. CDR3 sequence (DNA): TGTGCCAGCAGCCCCCGGGACGACAATCAGCCCCAGCATTTT.